Detailed here is one T cell receptor (beta chain). Antigen specificity is unknown. These data are taken from a study of monozygotic twins with inflammatory bowel disease. This CDR3 has 18 amino acids. Reprocessing the 5' RACE reads, TCRdb reports a single entry for every CDR3 protein and omits DNA. The sample data list tens of thousands of distinct CDR3 sequences. It was from whole blood, with no T cell sorting, that total RNA was isolated. Overall study results and limits: Lower sharing of clonotypes with other individuals was seen in IBD patients than in healthy twins. This was most marked in patients showing signs of disease activity. Variability may have been added to patient repertoires by differing immunosuppressive treatments.

This chain joins TRBV12-3 or TRBV12-4 and TRBJ2-1; there is no DNA to check the TCRdb D call of TRBD2. The receptor was isolated from a human donor with ulcerative colitis or Crohn's disease, or a healthy co-twin of an affected twin (not recorded which). The specimen sequenced was blood. CDR3: CASNALSLERGGGNEQFF.